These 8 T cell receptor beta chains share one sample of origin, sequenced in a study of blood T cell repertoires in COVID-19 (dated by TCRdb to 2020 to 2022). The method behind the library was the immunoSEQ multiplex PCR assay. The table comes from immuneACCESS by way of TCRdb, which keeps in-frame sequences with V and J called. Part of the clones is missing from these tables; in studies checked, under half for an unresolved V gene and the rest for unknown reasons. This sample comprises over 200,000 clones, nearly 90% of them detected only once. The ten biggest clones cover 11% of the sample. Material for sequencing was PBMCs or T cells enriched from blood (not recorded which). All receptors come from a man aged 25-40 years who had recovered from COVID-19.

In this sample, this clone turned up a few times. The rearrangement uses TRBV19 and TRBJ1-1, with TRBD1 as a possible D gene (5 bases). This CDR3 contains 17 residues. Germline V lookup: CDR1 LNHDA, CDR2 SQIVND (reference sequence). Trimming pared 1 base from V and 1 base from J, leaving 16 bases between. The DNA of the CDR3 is TGTGCCAGTAGTATAGTACGGGGGAGGTTCACGAACACTGAAGCTTTCTTT. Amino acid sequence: CASSIVRGRFTNTEAFF. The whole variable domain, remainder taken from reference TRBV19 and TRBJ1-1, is DGGITQSPKYLFRKEGQNVTLSCEQNLNHDAMYWYRQDPGQGLRLIYYSQIVNDFQKGDIAEGYSVSREKKESFPLTVTSAQKNPTAFYLCASSIVRGRFTNTEAFFGQGTRLTVV.

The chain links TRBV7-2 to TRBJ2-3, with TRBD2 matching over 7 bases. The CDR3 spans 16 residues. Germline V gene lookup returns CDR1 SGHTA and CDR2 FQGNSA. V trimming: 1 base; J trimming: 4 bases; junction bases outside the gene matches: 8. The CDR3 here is CASSLDGGGGADTQYF. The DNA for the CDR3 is TGTGCCAGCAGCTTAGATGGCGGGGGTGGCGCAGATACGCAGTATTTT.

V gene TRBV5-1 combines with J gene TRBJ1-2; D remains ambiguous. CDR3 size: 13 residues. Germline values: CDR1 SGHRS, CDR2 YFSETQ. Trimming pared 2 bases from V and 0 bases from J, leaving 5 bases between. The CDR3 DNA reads TGCGCCAGCAGCTTCGGTGCTAACTATGGCTACACCTTC. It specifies CASSFGANYGYTF.

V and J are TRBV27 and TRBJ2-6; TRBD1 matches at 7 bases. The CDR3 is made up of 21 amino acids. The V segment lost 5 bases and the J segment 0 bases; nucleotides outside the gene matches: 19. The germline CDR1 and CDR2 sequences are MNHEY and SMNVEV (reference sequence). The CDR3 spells CASSPHPGQPAGGSGANVLTF. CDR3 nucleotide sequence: TGTGCCAGCAGTCCTCATCCGGGACAGCCCGCCGGAGGCTCTGGGGCCAACGTCCTGACTTTC.

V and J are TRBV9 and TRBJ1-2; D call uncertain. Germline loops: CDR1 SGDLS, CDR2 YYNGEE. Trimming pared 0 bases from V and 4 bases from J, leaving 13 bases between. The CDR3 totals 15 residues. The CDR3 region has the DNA TGTGCCAGCAGCGTAGGGCCAGACACTAGCTATGGCTACACCTTC. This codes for CASSVGPDTSYGYTF.

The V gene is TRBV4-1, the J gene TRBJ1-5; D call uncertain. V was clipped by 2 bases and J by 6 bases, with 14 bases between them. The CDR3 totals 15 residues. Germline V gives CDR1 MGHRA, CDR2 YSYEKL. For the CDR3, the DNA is TGCGCCAGCAGCCAATCCGTCGGAGCTGGTCAGCCCCAGCATTTT. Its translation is CASSQSVGAGQPQHF.

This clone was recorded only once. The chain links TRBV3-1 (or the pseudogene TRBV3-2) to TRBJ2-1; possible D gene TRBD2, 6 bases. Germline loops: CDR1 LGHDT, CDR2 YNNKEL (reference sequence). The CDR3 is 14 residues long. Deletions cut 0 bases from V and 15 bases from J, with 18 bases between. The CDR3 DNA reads TGTGCCAGCAGCCAAGAAATGGGGGAGACTAGGCGGTTCTTC. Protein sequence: CASSQEMGETRRFF.

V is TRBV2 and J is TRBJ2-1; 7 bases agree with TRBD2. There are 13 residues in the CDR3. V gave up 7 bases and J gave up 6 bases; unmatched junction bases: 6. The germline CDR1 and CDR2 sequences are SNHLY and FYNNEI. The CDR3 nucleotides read TGTGCCAGCACAGCGGGGATCGGCAATGAGCAGTTCTTC. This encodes CASTAGIGNEQFF.